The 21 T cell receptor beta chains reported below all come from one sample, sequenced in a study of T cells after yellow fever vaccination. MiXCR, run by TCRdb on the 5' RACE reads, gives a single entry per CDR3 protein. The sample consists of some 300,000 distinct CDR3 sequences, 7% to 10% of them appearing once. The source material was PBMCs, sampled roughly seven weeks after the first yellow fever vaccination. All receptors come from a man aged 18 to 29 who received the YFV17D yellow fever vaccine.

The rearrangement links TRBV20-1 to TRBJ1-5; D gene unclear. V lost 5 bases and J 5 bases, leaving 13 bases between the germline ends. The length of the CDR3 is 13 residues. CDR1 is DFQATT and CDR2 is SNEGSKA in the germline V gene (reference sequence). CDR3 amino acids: CSAYQGPYQPQHF. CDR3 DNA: TGCAGTGCTTATCAAGGGCCCTATCAGCCCCAGCATTTT.

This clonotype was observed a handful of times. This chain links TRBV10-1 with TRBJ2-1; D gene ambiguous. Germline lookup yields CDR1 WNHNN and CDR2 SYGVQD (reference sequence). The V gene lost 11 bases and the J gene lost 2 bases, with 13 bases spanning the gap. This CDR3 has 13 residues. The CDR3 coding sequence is TGCGCCGGTGCATTATGCCCCTACAATGAGCAGTTCTTC. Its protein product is CAGALCPYNEQFF.

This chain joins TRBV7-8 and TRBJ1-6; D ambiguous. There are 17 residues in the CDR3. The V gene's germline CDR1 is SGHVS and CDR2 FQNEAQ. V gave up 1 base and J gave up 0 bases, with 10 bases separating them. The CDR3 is CASSLGPVSSYNSPLHF. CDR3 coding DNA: TGTGCCAGCAGCTTAGGTCCGGTGAGCTCCTATAATTCACCCCTCCACTTT.

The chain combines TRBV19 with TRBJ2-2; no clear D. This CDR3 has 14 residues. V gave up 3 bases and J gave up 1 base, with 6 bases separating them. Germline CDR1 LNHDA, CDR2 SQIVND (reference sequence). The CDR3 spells CASSMGLNTGELFF. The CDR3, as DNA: TGTGCCAGTAGTATGGGTCTGAACACCGGGGAGCTGTTTTTT. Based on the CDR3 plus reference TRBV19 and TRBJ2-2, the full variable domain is DGGITQSPKYLFRKEGQNVTLSCEQNLNHDAMYWYRQDPGQGLRLIYYSQIVNDFQKGDIAEGYSVSREKKESFPLTVTSAQKNPTAFYLCASSMGLNTGELFFGEGSRLTVL.

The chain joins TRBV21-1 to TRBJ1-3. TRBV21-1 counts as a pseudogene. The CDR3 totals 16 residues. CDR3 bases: TGTGCCAGGAGCCCTCGGGGGGGCACCTCTGGAAACACCATATATTTT. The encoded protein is CARSPRGGTSGNTIYF.

This CDR3 is CASGLVSGGLTLYGYTF. The CDR3 region has the DNA TGTGCTAGTGGTTTGGTATCGGGGGGACTAACCCTATATGGCTACACCTTC. J is TRBJ1-2 and V is TRBV12-5; D may be TRBD1 (5 bases). V gave up 0 bases and J gave up 5 bases, with 19 bases separating them. The CDR3 is made up of 17 amino acids. Germline V gives CDR1 LGHNT, CDR2 FRNRAP.

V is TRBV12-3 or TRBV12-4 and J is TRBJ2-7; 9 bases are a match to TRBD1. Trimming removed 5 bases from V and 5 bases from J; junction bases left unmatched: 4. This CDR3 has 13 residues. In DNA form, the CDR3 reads TGTGCCAGCAGTCGGGACAGGGTCAACGAGCAGTACTTC. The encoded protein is CASSRDRVNEQYF.

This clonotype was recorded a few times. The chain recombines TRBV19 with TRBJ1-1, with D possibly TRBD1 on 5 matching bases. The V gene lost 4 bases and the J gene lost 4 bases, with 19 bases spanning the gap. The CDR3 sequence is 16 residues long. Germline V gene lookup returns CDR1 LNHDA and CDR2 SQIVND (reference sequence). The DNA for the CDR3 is TGTGCCAGTAGTACAGGGACGGTCTGGGGCGGCACTGAAGCTTTCTTT. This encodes CASSTGTVWGGTEAFF.

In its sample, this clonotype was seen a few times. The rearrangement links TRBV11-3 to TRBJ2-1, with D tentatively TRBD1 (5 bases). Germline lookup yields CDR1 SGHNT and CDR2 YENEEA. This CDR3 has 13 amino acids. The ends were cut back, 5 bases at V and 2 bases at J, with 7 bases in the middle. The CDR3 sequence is CASSGATYNEQFF. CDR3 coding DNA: TGTGCCAGCAGCGGGGCTACCTACAATGAGCAGTTCTTC.

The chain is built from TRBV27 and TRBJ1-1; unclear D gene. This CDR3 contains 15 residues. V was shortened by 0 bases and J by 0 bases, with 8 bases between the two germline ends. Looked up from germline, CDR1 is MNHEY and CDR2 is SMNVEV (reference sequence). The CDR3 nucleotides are TGTGCCAGCAGTTTATCAGGAAATATGAACACTGAAGCTTTCTTT. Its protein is CASSLSGNMNTEAFF.

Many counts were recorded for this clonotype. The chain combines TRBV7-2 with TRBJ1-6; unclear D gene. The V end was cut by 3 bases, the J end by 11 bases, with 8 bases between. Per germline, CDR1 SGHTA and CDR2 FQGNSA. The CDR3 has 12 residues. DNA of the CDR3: TGTGCCAGCAGCTTGTCCGGGACACCCCTCCACTTT. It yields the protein CASSLSGTPLHF.

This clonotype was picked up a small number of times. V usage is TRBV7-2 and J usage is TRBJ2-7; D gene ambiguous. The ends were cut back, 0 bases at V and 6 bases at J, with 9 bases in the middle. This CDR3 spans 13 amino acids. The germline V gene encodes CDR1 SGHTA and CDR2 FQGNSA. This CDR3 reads CASSLAEEAEQYV. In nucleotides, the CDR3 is TGTGCCAGCAGCTTAGCCGAAGAGGCCGAGCAGTACGTC.

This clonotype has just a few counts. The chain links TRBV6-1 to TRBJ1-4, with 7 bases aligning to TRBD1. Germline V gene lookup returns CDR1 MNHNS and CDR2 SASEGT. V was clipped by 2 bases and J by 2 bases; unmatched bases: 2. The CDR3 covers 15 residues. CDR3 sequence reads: CASSEKGATNEKLFF. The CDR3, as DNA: TGTGCCAGCAGTGAAAAGGGGGCGACTAATGAAAAACTGTTTTTT.

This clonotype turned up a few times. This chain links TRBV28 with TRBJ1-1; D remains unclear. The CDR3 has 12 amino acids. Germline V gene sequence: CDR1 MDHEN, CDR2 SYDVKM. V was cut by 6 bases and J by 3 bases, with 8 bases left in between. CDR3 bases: TGTGCCAGCAGGTCGTTTTACACTGAAGCTTTCTTT. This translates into CASRSFYTEAFF.

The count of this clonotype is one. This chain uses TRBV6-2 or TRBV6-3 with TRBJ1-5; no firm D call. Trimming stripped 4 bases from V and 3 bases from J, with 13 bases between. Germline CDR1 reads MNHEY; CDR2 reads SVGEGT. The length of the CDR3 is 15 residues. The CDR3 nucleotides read TGTGCCAGCAGTTTAGAGGGAAACTCCAATCAGCCCCAGCATTTT. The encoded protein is CASSLEGNSNQPQHF.

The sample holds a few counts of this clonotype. CDR3 sequence: CASSESPSGDIGYEQYF. The DNA of the CDR3 is TGTGCCAGCAGTGAATCCCCCAGCGGGGATATAGGCTACGAGCAGTACTTC. The chain is built from TRBV6-1 and TRBJ2-7; 7 bases are shared with TRBD2. This CDR3 is 17 amino acids long. CDR1 is MNHNS, CDR2 SASEGT, per germline. V shed 2 bases and J 3 bases; nucleotides not matched to a gene: 13.

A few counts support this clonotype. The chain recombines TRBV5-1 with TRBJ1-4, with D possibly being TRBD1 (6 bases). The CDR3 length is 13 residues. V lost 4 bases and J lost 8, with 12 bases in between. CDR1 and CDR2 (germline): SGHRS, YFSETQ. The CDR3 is CASSGGPQEKLFF. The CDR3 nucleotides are TGCGCCAGCAGCGGGGGGCCGCAGGAAAAACTGTTTTTT.

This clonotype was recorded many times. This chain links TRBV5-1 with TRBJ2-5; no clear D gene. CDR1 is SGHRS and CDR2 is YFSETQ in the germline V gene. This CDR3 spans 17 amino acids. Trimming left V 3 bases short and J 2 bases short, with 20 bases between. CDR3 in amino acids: CASSSALDGLLQETQYF. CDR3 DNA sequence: TGCGCCAGCAGCTCTGCTCTGGACGGGCTCCTTCAAGAGACCCAGTACTTC.

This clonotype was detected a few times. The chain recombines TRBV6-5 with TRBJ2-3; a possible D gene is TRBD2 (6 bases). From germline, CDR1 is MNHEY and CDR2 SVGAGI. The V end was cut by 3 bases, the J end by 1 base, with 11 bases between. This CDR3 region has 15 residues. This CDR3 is CASSYRDSGTDTQYF. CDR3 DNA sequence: TGTGCCAGCAGTTATAGGGACTCTGGCACAGATACGCAGTATTTT.

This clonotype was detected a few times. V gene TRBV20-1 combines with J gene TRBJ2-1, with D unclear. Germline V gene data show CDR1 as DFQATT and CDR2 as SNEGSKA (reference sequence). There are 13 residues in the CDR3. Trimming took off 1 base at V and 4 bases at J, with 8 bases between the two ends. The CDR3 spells CSARAGGYNEQFF. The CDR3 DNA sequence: TGCAGTGCTAGAGCGGGCGGTTACAATGAGCAGTTCTTC.

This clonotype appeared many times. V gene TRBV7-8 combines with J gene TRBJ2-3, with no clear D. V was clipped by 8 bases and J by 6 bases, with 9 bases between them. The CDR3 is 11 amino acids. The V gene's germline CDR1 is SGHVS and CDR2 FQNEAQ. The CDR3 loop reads CASPSGDTQYF. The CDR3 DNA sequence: TGTGCCAGCCCTTCCGGGGATACGCAGTATTTT.